The entry below describes one T cell receptor (beta chain). What it binds is unknown. Cultured CD4+ T cell DNA was sequenced using the Oncomine TCR Beta short-read assay. The genomic DNA was obtained from cultured CD4+ T cells by extraction with the QIAamp micro DNA kit. Via MiXCR, TCRdb re-called the PCR reads, giving one row per CDR3 protein. Of thousands of distinct CDR3 sequences listed, about 31% are singletons. These data are taken from a study of vaccination and CD4 T cells after COVID-19. The overall study: The study enrolled six male and four female convalescents, two of whom were Hispanic. Stimulation of cells relied on overlapping spike peptides derived from SARS-CoV-2, HCoV-NL63, HCoV-OC43 and HCoV-229E.

Treatment meaning: roughly ten-day PBMC culture with coronavirus spike peptide pools or control peptides (ViraFEST assay). Investigators obtained the unexposed donor's CD4+ T cells before the COVID-19 pandemic (2011-2018). The ends lost 3 bases at V and 8 bases at J; junction bases unmatched: 11. There are 15 residues in the CDR3. CDR1 is MDHEN and CDR2 is SYDVKM in the germline V gene. This TCR was recovered from a human donor in good health. The V call is TRBV28, the J call TRBJ1-2, with 8 bases identical to TRBD1. Sequences were obtained from CD4+ T cells from blood, cultured in vitro. CDR3 sequence (DNA): TGTGCCAGCAGTTTTGGGACAGGCTGGCGGGGAGGCTACACCTTC. As protein: CASSFGTGWRGGYTF.